This T cell receptor (beta chain) came from a study of T cells in Graves' hyperthyroidism and ophthalmopathy. There are 18 residues in the CDR3. Trimming took 1 base from V and 6 from J; bases not matched to a gene: 12. Germline V gene sequence: CDR1 SEHNR, CDR2 FQNEAQ (reference sequence). This clonotype has ten or more counts. Amplification of TCR beta CDR3 regions used RNA as the template. An initial round of RT-PCR targeting the TCR CDR3 relied on the HTBI primer set. TCRdb independently ran MiXCR on the multiplex PCR reads; one entry per CDR3 protein. The table records 500,000 to 650,000 distinct CDR3 sequences, roughly 17% of them present only once.

The chain carries TRBV7-9 and TRBJ2-1; 10 nucleotides agree with TRBD1. The origin of this receptor is a woman aged 18 to 35 with Graves' ophthalmopathy. Input material: blood. CDR3 nucleotides: TGTGCCAGCAGCTTAGGTGGGACAGGGGTGCAAGGAGGCAATGAGCAGTTCTTC. Amino acids: CASSLGGTGVQGGNEQFF. The full variable domain, in which reference TRBV7-9 and TRBJ2-1 provide the parts outside the CDR3, is DTGVSQNPRHKITKRGQNVTFRCDPISEHNRLYWYRQTLGQGPEFLTYFQNEAQLEKSRLLSDRFSAERPKGSFSTLEIQRTEQGDSAMYLCASSLGGTGVQGGNEQFFGPGTRLTVL.